What follows describes a single T cell receptor (beta chain). V shed 4 bases and J 5 bases; nucleotides not matched to a gene: 11. The CDR3 is made up of 16 amino acids. Germline V gene lookup returns CDR1 SGHTA and CDR2 FQGNSA. The protocol was immunoSEQ multiplex PCR, while the TCRdb copy is restricted to in-frame clones and leaves out a portion. The table lists just over 2,000,000 clones, about 95% of them singletons, with about 1.1% in the top ten. This sample is drawn from a study of shared clonotypes between healthy human individuals. The naive CD8 fraction comprised CD45RO-negative cells positively selected for CCR7 and excluded terminally differentiated effector memory CD45RA+ cells.

The chain combines TRBV7-2 with TRBJ2-3; 8 bases agree with TRBD2. The clonotype was recovered from a young man in good health. The material sequenced was naive CD8+ T cells sorted from blood. The CDR3 region is CASSSTAGEEVDTQYF. The CDR3 nucleotides read TGTGCCAGCAGCTCGACAGCGGGAGAAGAGGTAGATACGCAGTATTTT.